This entry lists 22 T cell receptor beta chains sequenced from one sample in a study of T cells after yellow fever vaccination. TCRdb itself ran the 5' RACE reads through MiXCR, one entry per CDR3 protein. The data hold 110,000 to 150,000 distinct CDR3 sequences, with approximately 6.6% observed a single time. The source was CD4+ T cells sorted from PBMCs, collected 10 days after the yellow fever booster vaccination. Every receptor here comes from a man younger than 40 who received the YFV17D yellow fever vaccine.

This clonotype was observed at least ten times. V is TRBV29-1 and J is TRBJ2-7; 11 bases fit TRBD2. CDR1 is SQVTM, CDR2 ANQGSEA, per germline. Trimming cost V 6 bases and J 6 bases; bases outside gene matches: 7. The CDR3 spans 13 residues. The CDR3 DNA reads TGCAGCGTGGTTAGCGGGAGGGTCGCCGAGCAGTACTTC. It translates to CSVVSGRVAEQYF.

This clonotype was detected many times. The chain carries TRBV12-3 or TRBV12-4 and TRBJ1-1; TRBD1 matches at 7 bases. There are 14 residues in the CDR3. The J segment lost 6 bases and the V segment lost 6 bases, leaving 10 bases of the junction unmatched. The CDR3 DNA reads as TGTGCCAGCAGGGACCAGGGGGGTGGGGCTGAAGCTTTCTTT. Its translation: CASRDQGGGAEAFF.

In this sample, this clonotype turned up many times. The chain has TRBV9 and TRBJ2-7; D not resolved. This CDR3 contains 12 residues. The V end was cut by 6 bases, the J end by 6 bases, with 13 bases between. Germline CDR1 SGDLS, CDR2 YYNGEE. The CDR3, as DNA: TGTGCCAGCACCAAAGAGGCAGCCGAGCAGTACTTC. Translation: CASTKEAAEQYF.

At least ten counts were recorded for this clonotype. This sequence joins TRBV7-8 and TRBJ2-1; 9 positions agree with TRBD1. From germline, CDR1 is SGHVS and CDR2 FQNEAQ. The CDR3 has 15 amino acids. Germline trimming cut 8 bases from V and 3 bases from J; bases unmatched to any gene: 8. The CDR3 loop is CASGQGFSSYNEQFF. CDR3 DNA sequence: TGTGCCAGCGGACAGGGGTTCTCAAGCTACAATGAGCAGTTCTTC.

This clonotype was seen many times. This rearrangement joins TRBV20-1 to TRBJ1-4, with D possibly matching TRBD1 (5 bases). This CDR3 has 14 amino acids. Trimming left V 2 bases short and J 5 bases short, with 12 bases between. The germline CDR1 and CDR2 sequences are DFQATT and SNEGSKA (reference sequence). The CDR3, as DNA: TGCAGTGCTAGATCTACAGGCCGGAATGAAAAACTGTTTTTT. Translated, it gives CSARSTGRNEKLFF.

This chain joins TRBV7-8 and TRBJ1-5; TRBD1 might be the D (6 bases). CDR1 is SGHVS and CDR2 is FQNEAQ in the germline V gene. Trimming took off 5 bases at V and 0 bases at J, with 23 bases between the two ends. This CDR3 region has 19 residues. The CDR3 loop reads CASSPAGTPTQYSNQPQHF. CDR3 nucleotide sequence: TGTGCCAGCAGCCCGGCCGGGACACCGACCCAATATAGCAATCAGCCCCAGCATTTT.

Ten or more counts support this clonotype. J is TRBJ2-7 and V is TRBV4-1, with D perhaps TRBD1 (5 bases). The CDR3 runs to 14 residues. Trimming took 0 bases from V and 7 from J, leaving 13 bases between them. Germline V gives CDR1 MGHRA, CDR2 YSYEKL. The chain's CDR3 is CASSQDRGALEQYF. CDR3 DNA sequence: TGCGCCAGCAGCCAAGATAGGGGTGCCTTGGAGCAGTACTTC.

This clonotype was found many times. V usage is TRBV6-5 and J usage is TRBJ2-7, with 8 bases fitting TRBD1. Germline lookup yields CDR1 MNHEY and CDR2 SVGAGI. The V and J ends lost 7 bases and 6 bases, in that order; junction bases with no gene match: 14. This CDR3 comprises 15 residues. The CDR3 is CASTLSFTGGIEQYF. As DNA, the CDR3 is TGTGCCAGCACACTAAGTTTTACAGGGGGTATCGAGCAGTACTTC.

Ten or more counts support this clonotype. This rearrangement joins TRBV5-1 to TRBJ2-5, with a weak D call TRBD1 (5 bases). The CDR3 length is 15 residues. V shed 6 bases and J shed 2 bases, with 17 bases lying between them. The V gene's germline CDR1 is SGHRS and CDR2 YFSETQ. CDR3 sequence reads: CASMAGAGLQETQYF. The CDR3 DNA is TGCGCCAGCATGGCTGGGGCAGGCCTGCAAGAGACCCAGTACTTC. The variable domain in full, with the rest retrieved from reference TRBV5-1 and TRBJ2-5, is KAGVTQTPRYLIKTRGQQVTLSCSPISGHRSVSWYQQTPGQGLQFLFEYFSETQRNKGNFPGRFSGRQFSNSRSEMNVSTLELGDSALYLCASMAGAGLQETQYFGPGTRLLVL.

This clonotype showed up many times. The chain recombines TRBV5-1 with TRBJ2-7; 12 bases are a match to TRBD2. The germline gives CDR1 SGHRS, CDR2 YFSETQ. J lost 3 bases, V lost 4 bases, and 2 bases had no gene match. The CDR3 covers 14 residues. The CDR3 here is CASSGGLAGYEQYF. CDR3 sequence (DNA): TGCGCCAGCAGCGGGGGACTAGCGGGCTACGAGCAGTACTTC.

On this clonotype itself: With a much larger clone just one base away, this may be a read error. This chain joins TRBV6-2 or TRBV6-3 and TRBJ1-5; D is unresolved. Germline V lookup: CDR1 MNHEY, CDR2 SVGEGT. The CDR3 covers 15 residues. The CDR3 DNA sequence: TGTGGCAGCAGAACGGGCTCCGAGTATTTTCCGCCCCAGCATTTT. Its protein is CGSRTGSEYFPPQHF.

This clonotype was seen many times. The rearrangement uses TRBV18 and TRBJ1-2; TRBD1 matches at 7 bases. The CDR3 has 14 residues. V shed 3 bases and J 0 bases; nucleotides not matched to a gene: 1. CDR1 is KGHSH and CDR2 is LQKENI in the germline V gene. In DNA, the CDR3 is TGTGCCAGCTCACCCGGGACAGCTAACTATGGCTACACCTTC. Its translation: CASSPGTANYGYTF.

This clonotype turned up a few times. The chain uses TRBV7-9 and TRBJ1-4, with D hard to call. Germline CDR1 and CDR2: SEHNR and FQNEAQ (reference sequence). Trimming took off 1 base at V and 2 bases at J, with 5 bases between the two ends. The CDR3 is 14 amino acids. This CDR3 reads CASSLVGTNEKLFF. CDR3 in DNA: TGTGCCAGCAGCTTAGTGGGCACTAATGAAAAACTGTTTTTT.

This clonotype came up a few times. The CDR3 DNA reads as TGTGCCAGCAGCTTAGAAAGCCGGTCCGCCTACGAGCAGTACTTC. Its translation is CASSLESRSAYEQYF. The gene calls are TRBV7-8 and TRBJ2-7; D is ambiguous. V was shortened by 1 base and J by 2 bases, with 12 bases between the two germline ends. Germline V lookup: CDR1 SGHVS, CDR2 FQNEAQ. The CDR3 spans 15 residues. Full variable domain (outside the CDR3, taken from reference TRBV7-8 and TRBJ2-7): GAGVSQSPRYKVAKRGQDVALRCDPISGHVSLFWYQQALGQGPEFLTYFQNEAQLDKSGLPSDRFFAERPEGSVSTLKIQRTQQEDSAVYLCASSLESRSAYEQYFGPGTRLTVT.

This clonotype has a handful of counts. J is TRBJ2-7 and V is TRBV20-1; D unresolved. The CDR3 is made up of 12 amino acids. CDR1 and CDR2 (germline): DFQATT, SNEGSKA (reference sequence). Trimming shortened V by 2 bases and J by 5 bases, and 10 bases separated the two germline ends. The DNA for the CDR3 is TGCAGTGCTAGACATCGAGCGAACGAGCAGTACTTC. Protein product: CSARHRANEQYF.

This clonotype was recorded at least ten times. CDR3 sequence: CATSDSWAQYF. Written as DNA, the CDR3 is TGTGCCACCAGTGACAGTTGGGCCCAGTACTTC. The chain uses TRBV24-1 and TRBJ2-5; D gene ambiguous. V was pared by 4 bases and J by 9 bases, with 8 bases between. CDR3 length: 11 amino acids. Germline CDR1 is KGHDR and CDR2 is SFDVKD.

This clonotype was counted at least ten times. The V and J genes are TRBV6-5 and TRBJ2-2, with no clear D. The CDR3 runs to 13 residues. The V end was cut by 5 bases, the J end by 9 bases, with 13 bases between. Germline CDR1 reads MNHEY; CDR2 reads SVGAGI. CDR3 nucleotides: TGTGCCAGCAGTAGACGAGAGAGTTGGGAGCTGTTTTTT. The encoded protein is CASSRRESWELFF.

In this sample, this clonotype turned up many times. V is TRBV5-1 and J is TRBJ2-2; 10 positions match TRBD1. This CDR3 is 14 amino acids long. Germline V lookup: CDR1 SGHRS, CDR2 YFSETQ. V trimming: 4 bases; J trimming: 4 bases; junction bases outside the gene matches: 1. In nucleotides, the CDR3 is TGCGCCAGCAGCGGGACAGGGGTCACCGGGGAGCTGTTTTTT. This translates into CASSGTGVTGELFF.

In this sample, this clonotype turned up many times. The chain recombines TRBV7-8 with TRBJ1-1; possibly TRBD1 for D (5 bases). This CDR3 has 14 amino acids. The V end lost 6 bases, the J end lost 1 base, and 12 bases lay between the germline ends. Germline CDR1 and CDR2: SGHVS and FQNEAQ. CDR3 nucleotides: TGTGCCAGCAGGTTCGGGACTGGGAACACTGAAGCTTTCTTT. Translation: CASRFGTGNTEAFF.

The table lists this clonotype with many counts. The gene calls are TRBV2 and TRBJ2-3; no definite D call. Trimming took off 3 bases at V and 0 bases at J, with 16 bases between the two ends. The CDR3 runs to 17 residues. Germline lookup yields CDR1 SNHLY and CDR2 FYNNEI. CDR3 residues: CASSDQTHDPSTDTQYF. CDR3 DNA sequence: TGTGCCAGCAGTGACCAGACTCACGACCCTAGCACAGATACGCAGTATTTT. The full variable domain, completed using reference TRBV2 and TRBJ2-3, is EPEVTQTPSHQVTQMGQEVILRCVPISNHLYFYWYRQILGQKVEFLVSFYNNEISEKSEIFDDQFSVERPDGSNFTLKIRSTKLEDSAMYFCASSDQTHDPSTDTQYFGPGTRLTVL.

In this sample, this clonotype turned up many times. This chain uses TRBV29-1 with TRBJ2-3; D might be TRBD2 (6 bases). The CDR3 covers 15 residues. Germline values: CDR1 SQVTM, CDR2 ANQGSEA. V dropped 6 bases and J dropped 5 bases, with 21 bases sitting between them. The CDR3 sequence: CSVVNAEGPGDTQYF. For the CDR3, the DNA is TGCAGCGTCGTTAATGCGGAGGGCCCGGGAGATACGCAGTATTTT.

The sample holds many counts of this clonotype. The chain has TRBV20-1 and TRBJ2-5; D unresolved. The V end lost 2 bases, the J end lost 9 bases, and 10 bases lay between the germline ends. This CDR3 is built from 11 residues. Per the germline V gene, CDR1 is DFQATT and CDR2 is SNEGSKA (reference sequence). The CDR3 sequence: CSARQTQAQYF. CDR3 nucleotide sequence: TGCAGTGCTAGACAAACCCAGGCCCAGTACTTC.